The 20 T cell receptor beta chains reported below all come from one sample, sequenced in a study of blood T cell repertoires in COVID-19. The data were produced by immunoSEQ multiplex PCR, yet TCRdb's version contains in-frame clones alone and is incomplete. The data hold 95,000 to 150,000 clones, with just over 70% observed a single time. The material sequenced was peripheral blood. The receptor set was obtained from a human donor with acute or convalescent COVID-19. The donor label of this sample is uncertain.

This clone was counted between two and nine times. The chain links TRBV4-1 to TRBJ1-2; D ambiguous. The CDR3 runs to 16 residues. From germline, CDR1 is MGHRA and CDR2 YSYEKL. With 0 bases removed from V and 4 bases from J, the gap between germline ends came to 15 bases. The CDR3 region is CASSQEAGLTPYGYTF. In DNA form, the CDR3 reads TGCGCCAGCAGCCAAGAGGCAGGCCTGACCCCCTATGGCTACACCTTC.

This clone was detected only once. The chain carries TRBV6-5 and TRBJ2-1; no firm D call. Germline V gene data show CDR1 as MNHEY and CDR2 as SVGAGI. The CDR3 is 14 residues long. Trimming shortened V by 7 bases and J by 0 bases, and 10 bases separated the two germline ends. The CDR3 nucleotides are TGTGCCAGCATCCTGAAGAGCTCCTACAATGAGCAGTTCTTC. This codes for CASILKSSYNEQFF.

This clone has ten or more counts. V and J are TRBV18 and TRBJ2-3; 11 nucleotides agree with TRBD2. The J segment lost 4 bases and the V segment lost 4 bases, leaving 4 bases of the junction unmatched. Germline CDR1 KGHSH, CDR2 LQKENI. The CDR3 length is 15 residues. CDR3 nucleotides: TGTGCCAGCTCACTGGGACTAGCGGAAGCAGATACGCAGTATTTT. The encoded protein is CASSLGLAEADTQYF.

The rearrangement links TRBV5-5 to TRBJ2-2; tentatively, D is TRBD1 (6 bases). This CDR3 comprises 14 residues. CDR1 SGHKS and CDR2 YYEKEE come from the germline V gene (reference sequence). V lost 5 bases to trimming and J lost 4 bases, with 12 bases between them. CDR3 coding DNA: TGTGCCAGCAGGCCGGGACACAGCACCGGGGAGCTGTTTTTT. This encodes CASRPGHSTGELFF.

V usage is TRBV9 and J usage is TRBJ2-5, with a weak D call TRBD2 (5 bases). Per the germline V gene, CDR1 is SGDLS and CDR2 is YYNGEE. Trimming took 4 bases from V and 4 from J, leaving 11 bases between them. The CDR3 covers 13 residues. Written as DNA, the CDR3 is TGTGCCAGCAGCTCTCGCCGGGGAGAGACCCAGTACTTC. This sequence encodes CASSSRRGETQYF.

CDR3 nucleotide sequence: TGTGCCACCAGTGATACCAGGGTCCGGTTTTTT. Its protein is CATSDTRVRFF. The chain carries TRBV24-1 and TRBJ2-2; tentatively, D is TRBD1 (5 bases). Germline-derived CDR1 and CDR2 are KGHDR and SFDVKD. The CDR3 extends over 11 amino acids. V lost 3 bases to trimming and J lost 16 bases, with 11 bases between them.

The chain carries TRBV11-2 and TRBJ2-1; a weak D match, TRBD1 (6 bases). V was shortened by 6 bases and J by 8 bases, with 14 bases between the two germline ends. This CDR3 is 13 amino acids long. Germline CDR1 SGHAT, CDR2 FQNNGV. CDR3 DNA sequence: TGTGCCAGCAGGGCCTGGGACAAGGATGAGCAGTTCTTC. This encodes CASRAWDKDEQFF.

The V call is TRBV10-2, the J call TRBJ2-6, with 12 bases that match TRBD1. CDR3 length: 17 residues. The V and J ends lost 5 bases and 2 bases, in that order; junction bases with no gene match: 4. Germline V gene data show CDR1 as WSHSY and CDR2 as SAAADI. The CDR3 sequence is CASSWDRGLPGANVLTF. The CDR3 DNA follows: TGCGCCAGCAGTTGGGACAGGGGGCTCCCTGGGGCCAACGTCCTGACTTTC.

A note on this clone: A much larger clone sits a single nucleotide away, making a read error possible. The V and J genes are TRBV13 and TRBJ1-1, with 8 bases fitting TRBD1. In germline, CDR1 is PRHDT, CDR2 FYEKMQ (reference sequence). Trimming at V came to 6 bases and at J to 1 base, leaving 4 bases not matched to a gene. The CDR3 contains 14 residues. CDR3 coding DNA: TGTGCCAGCAGTTTCGGGACAGGGAACACTGAAGCTTTCTTT. Residues: CASSFGTGNTEAFF.

This clone was seen only a few times. The chain has TRBV30 and TRBJ1-3, with a possible D match to TRBD1 (5 bases). The CDR3 contains 15 residues. The V end lost 0 bases, the J end lost 3 bases, and 12 bases lay between the germline ends. Looked up from germline, CDR1 is GTSNPN and CDR2 is SVGIG (reference sequence). The CDR3 protein is CAWSVLNRSGNTIYF. The CDR3 DNA follows: TGTGCCTGGAGTGTATTAAACAGGAGTGGAAACACCATATATTTT.

This clone was seen at least ten times. The V call is TRBV11-2, the J call TRBJ2-3; 7 positions match TRBD1. CDR3 length equals 15 residues. Germline CDR1 reads SGHAT; CDR2 reads FQNNGV. The J segment lost 1 base and the V segment lost 4 bases, leaving 5 bases of the junction unmatched. The CDR3 is CASSSNRGRTDTQYF. The CDR3 nucleotides read TGTGCCAGCAGCTCAAACAGGGGCCGCACAGATACGCAGTATTTT.

The chain joins TRBV2 to TRBJ1-1; tentatively, D is TRBD1 (6 bases). CDR3 size: 13 residues. V was pared by 10 bases and J by 0 bases, with 12 bases between. Germline assignment: CDR1 SNHLY and CDR2 FYNNEI. CDR3 protein: CATSGEMNTEAFF. Written as DNA, the CDR3 is TGTGCCACCTCAGGGGAGATGAACACTGAAGCTTTCTTT.

The chain recombines TRBV6-1 with TRBJ2-5; 10 bases map to TRBD2. The CDR3 has 16 amino acids. Trimming at V came to 4 bases and at J to 2 bases, leaving 7 bases not matched to a gene. Germline lookup yields CDR1 MNHNS and CDR2 SASEGT. DNA for the CDR3: TGTGCCAGCAGTGTCGCTAGCGGGGGCCCACAAGAGACCCAGTACTTC. Residues: CASSVASGGPQETQYF.

This rearrangement joins TRBV10-2 to TRBJ1-1; D ambiguous. The germline gives CDR1 WSHSY, CDR2 SAAADI. The CDR3 covers 14 residues. V was pared by 3 bases and J by 0 bases, with 8 bases between. CDR3 loop: CASSDQAMNTEAFF. The CDR3 nucleotides read TGCGCCAGCAGTGACCAGGCTATGAACACTGAAGCTTTCTTT.

The chain carries TRBV11-2 and TRBJ2-5, with D perhaps TRBD1 (6 bases). This CDR3 contains 14 residues. Trimming pared 5 bases from V and 5 bases from J, leaving 15 bases between. Germline lookup yields CDR1 SGHAT and CDR2 FQNNGV. This CDR3 is CASSPRDKAETQYF. CDR3 in DNA: TGTGCCAGCAGCCCAAGGGACAAGGCGGAGACCCAGTACTTC.

The J gene is TRBJ1-1, the V gene TRBV29-1; tentatively, D is TRBD1 (6 bases). The length of the CDR3 is 14 residues. The V gene's germline CDR1 is SQVTM and CDR2 ANQGSEA. Trimming took off 7 bases at V and 4 bases at J, with 19 bases between the two ends. CDR3 sequence (DNA): TGCAGCGCGCGGAGCAGGGGATGGCGCACTGAAGCTTTCTTT. This codes for CSARSRGWRTEAFF. The complete variable domain, with remaining parts taken from reference TRBV29-1 and TRBJ1-1, reads SAVISQKPSRDICQRGTSLTIQCQVDSQVTMMFWYRQQPGQSLTLIATANQGSEATYESGFVIDKFPISRPNLTFSTLTVSNMSPEDSSIYLCSARSRGWRTEAFFGQGTRLTVV.

V is TRBV27 and J is TRBJ1-5; 7 bases are a match to TRBD1. CDR3 length: 15 amino acids. Germline V gene lookup returns CDR1 MNHEY and CDR2 SMNVEV (reference sequence). With V trimmed by 4 bases and J by 4 bases, 7 bases remained unmatched. CDR3 in amino acids: CASSSDRRANQPQHF. The CDR3 nucleotides are TGTGCCAGCAGTTCGGACAGGAGGGCGAATCAGCCCCAGCATTTT.

The rearrangement uses TRBV5-1 and TRBJ2-1; TRBD1 matches 7 bases. The germline V gene encodes CDR1 SGHRS and CDR2 YFSETQ. Trimming cost V 0 bases and J 11 bases; bases outside gene matches: 8. The CDR3 is 14 residues long. CDR3 region: CASSLASSGQQQFF. CDR3 DNA sequence: TGCGCCAGCAGCTTGGCGTCCTCGGGACAGCAGCAGTTCTTC.

This clone has only one observation. The chain recombines TRBV27 with TRBJ2-7, with D perhaps TRBD2 (6 bases). The germline CDR1 and CDR2 sequences are MNHEY and SMNVEV (reference sequence). CDR3 size: 13 residues. With 3 bases removed from V and 4 bases from J, the gap between germline ends came to 10 bases. The CDR3 DNA reads TGTGCCAGCAGTTTGAGACGGGGGTACGAGCAGTACGTC. Amino acids: CASSLRRGYEQYV.

This clone was seen more than once but under ten times. This sequence joins TRBV11-2 and TRBJ2-1; D is perhaps TRBD1 (6 bases). This CDR3 comprises 15 residues. Germline CDR1 and CDR2: SGHAT and FQNNGV. V gave up 0 bases and J gave up 4 bases, with 10 bases separating them. CDR3 sequence: CASSLDRGNYNEQFF. For the CDR3, the DNA is TGTGCCAGCAGCTTAGATAGGGGGAATTACAATGAGCAGTTCTTC. Variable domain in full (rest from reference TRBV11-2 and TRBJ2-1): EAGVAQSPRYKIIEKRQSVAFWCNPISGHATLYWYQQILGQGPKLLIQFQNNGVVDDSQLPKDRFSAERLKGVDSTLKIQPAKLEDSAVYLCASSLDRGNYNEQFFGPGTRLTVL.